The 22 T cell receptor beta chains in this list originate from one sample, sequenced in a study of shared clonotypes between healthy human individuals. The protocol was immunoSEQ multiplex PCR, while the TCRdb copy is restricted to in-frame clones and leaves out a portion. In the table there are hundreds of thousands of clones, around four fifths of which are singletons. The sequencing input was memory CD4+ T cells sorted from blood. Indicated subset: CD45RA-negative fraction. The receptors stem from a man aged 25 to 40 in good health.

The chain employs TRBV10-1 and TRBJ2-3; D remains ambiguous. V dropped 5 bases and J dropped 0 bases, with 9 bases sitting between them. The CDR3 has 14 amino acids. In germline, CDR1 is WNHNN, CDR2 SYGVQD (reference sequence). Here the CDR3 DNA reads TGCGCCAGCAGTAGAAGAGCTAGCACAGATACGCAGTATTTT. It yields the protein CASSRRASTDTQYF.

V gene TRBV10-3 combines with J gene TRBJ1-1, with TRBD1 as a possible D gene (5 bases). The CDR3 has 15 amino acids. Deletions cut 5 bases from V and 0 bases from J, with 13 bases between. Germline V gene sequence: CDR1 ENHRY, CDR2 SYGVKD. The CDR3 protein is CAISRRRDVNTEAFF. The DNA of the CDR3 is TGTGCCATCAGTCGCCGTAGGGACGTGAACACTGAAGCTTTCTTT.

Only one count was recorded for this clone. The chain uses TRBV18 and TRBJ2-7; 10 bases are a match to TRBD1. Germline V lookup: CDR1 KGHSH, CDR2 LQKENI. V shed 3 bases and J 3 bases; nucleotides not matched to a gene: 2. There are 14 residues in the CDR3. The CDR3 coding sequence is TGTGCCAGCTCACCGGACAGGGGGTACTACGAGCAGTACTTC. It encodes CASSPDRGYYEQYF.

This chain joins TRBV27 and TRBJ2-6, with 9 bases identical to TRBD1. Germline-derived CDR1 and CDR2 are MNHEY and SMNVEV (reference sequence). CDR3 length: 18 amino acids. The J segment lost 3 bases and the V segment lost 5 bases, leaving 11 bases of the junction unmatched. The CDR3 loop reads CASSLGQGLVDGANVLTF. CDR3 coding DNA: TGTGCCAGCAGTCTCGGACAGGGGCTAGTCGATGGGGCCAACGTCCTGACTTTC.

This clone appeared a few times. The gene calls are TRBV19 and TRBJ2-3, with D possibly TRBD2 on 5 matching bases. Germline V gene data show CDR1 as LNHDA and CDR2 as SQIVND (reference sequence). V was cut by 6 bases and J by 4 bases, with 29 bases left in between. The CDR3 loop spans 19 amino acids. In DNA, the CDR3 is TGTGCCAGTAGAAGACGGCCGGGTCCCCCTTTGGCTAGCTCAGATACGCAGTATTTT. Its translation is CASRRRPGPPLASSDTQYF.

The J gene is TRBJ1-4, the V gene TRBV18, with D maybe TRBD1 (6 bases). V was clipped by 2 bases and J by 10 bases, with 20 bases between them. The CDR3 is 16 residues long. The germline CDR1 and CDR2 sequences are KGHSH and LQKENI. The DNA for the CDR3 is TGTGCCAGCTCACCAGCCGGGACAACGATTACTGGAAAACTGTTTTTT. Its translation is CASSPAGTTITGKLFF.

The gene calls are TRBV14 and TRBJ2-7, with D uncertain. V lost 2 bases, J lost 10 bases, and 15 bases lay in between. CDR1 is SGHDN and CDR2 is FVKESK in the germline V gene. There are 13 residues in the CDR3. The DNA for the CDR3 is TGTGCCAGCAGCCAATTTTTCCAGGCGAGACAGTACTTC. It is translated as CASSQFFQARQYF. Drawing the rest from reference TRBV14 and TRBJ2-7, the complete variable domain is EAGVTQFPSHSVIEKGQTVTLRCDPISGHDNLYWYRRVMGKEIKFLLHFVKESKQDESGMPNNRFLAERTGGTYSTLKVQPAELEDSGVYFCASSQFFQARQYFGPGTRLTVT.

The V gene is TRBV5-4, the J gene TRBJ1-2; unclear D gene. Trimming cost V 2 bases and J 8 bases, with 7 bases left between them. Germline CDR1 is SGHNT and CDR2 is YYREEE (reference sequence). There are 11 residues in the CDR3. The CDR3, as DNA: TGTGCCAGCAGCTTTAGTGACGGCTACACCTTC. This gives the protein CASSFSDGYTF.

The chain combines TRBV7-8 with TRBJ2-2; 12 nucleotides agree with TRBD2. Trimming removed 4 bases from V and 7 bases from J; junction bases left unmatched: 7. The CDR3 runs 16 residues. Germline loops: CDR1 SGHVS, CDR2 FQNEAQ. CDR3: CASSSILAGGIGELFF. Here the CDR3 DNA reads TGTGCCAGCAGCTCAATCCTAGCGGGAGGGATCGGGGAGCTGTTTTTT.

This chain uses TRBV10-2 with TRBJ2-5, with TRBD2 as a possible D gene (5 bases). With the DNA end fitting TRBJ2-7 better, the J assignment may be wrong. The germline V gene encodes CDR1 WSHSY and CDR2 SAAADI. This CDR3 contains 13 residues. DNA of the CDR3: TGCGCCAGCAGGGACTTCAGCTCCTACGAGCAGTACTTC. It translates to CASRDFSSYEQYF.

J is TRBJ2-4 and V is TRBV18; D unresolved. V was trimmed by 5 bases and J by 4 bases, leaving 9 bases between them. The germline CDR1 and CDR2 sequences are KGHSH and LQKENI. CDR3 size: 13 residues. This CDR3 is CASSETAKNIQYF. In DNA form, the CDR3 reads TGTGCCAGCTCAGAGACGGCGAAAAACATTCAGTACTTC.

The chain couples TRBV4-1 to TRBJ2-1; D perhaps matches TRBD1 (6 bases). The CDR3 sequence is 16 residues long. V was pared by 0 bases and J by 0 bases, with 9 bases between. From germline, CDR1 is MGHRA and CDR2 YSYEKL. DNA for the CDR3: TGCGCCAGCAGCCAAGACACAGGGAGCTCCTACAATGAGCAGTTCTTC. This sequence encodes CASSQDTGSSYNEQFF.

The chain joins TRBV18 to TRBJ2-2; unclear D gene. Germline V CDR1 and CDR2: KGHSH, LQKENI. This CDR3 contains 16 residues. Trimming cost V 3 bases and J 6 bases, with 17 bases left between them. The CDR3 DNA follows: TGTGCCAGCTCACCGGACCCGAGTGGGTCTGCCGGGGAGCTGTTTTTT. Protein product: CASSPDPSGSAGELFF.

Here the CDR3 reads CASSFRQGPLYGYTF. CDR3 sequence (DNA): TGCGCCAGCAGCTTCAGACAGGGCCCCCTCTATGGCTACACCTTC. The chain uses TRBV5-1 and TRBJ1-2; TRBD1 matches at 7 bases. Germline CDR1 is SGHRS and CDR2 is YFSETQ. After removal of 2 bases from V and 4 bases from J, the junction contained 8 bases not matched to a gene. This CDR3 is built from 15 residues.

The chain has TRBV4-3 and TRBJ1-1, with D tentatively TRBD1 (6 bases). Trimming took off 1 base at V and 3 bases at J, with 12 bases between the two ends. Germline V gene lookup returns CDR1 LGHNA and CDR2 YSLEER. CDR3 length: 15 residues. The CDR3 sequence is CASSQGRGRDTEAFF. The CDR3 coding sequence is TGCGCCAGCAGCCAAGGCAGGGGCCGGGACACTGAAGCTTTCTTT.

This clone showed up just once. The chain employs TRBV5-5 and TRBJ1-5; D uncertain. The ends were cut back, 0 bases at V and 5 bases at J, with 15 bases in the middle. The CDR3 is made up of 16 amino acids. Germline V gives CDR1 SGHKS, CDR2 YYEKEE (reference sequence). The CDR3 DNA sequence: TGTGCCAGCAGCTTGGGAGATAGGGCGCATGATCAGCCCCAGCATTTT. Translation gives CASSLGDRAHDQPQHF.

This clone has a handful of counts. This chain connects TRBV7-2 to TRBJ2-1, with 10 nucleotides matching TRBD2. Germline CDR1 SGHTA, CDR2 FQGNSA. This CDR3 has 15 amino acids. With 5 bases clipped from V and 6 bases from J, the junction kept 7 bases outside the gene matches. The chain's CDR3 is CASSVLAGAVNEQFF. In DNA form, the CDR3 reads TGTGCCAGCAGCGTGCTAGCGGGAGCGGTCAATGAGCAGTTCTTC.

The rearrangement links TRBV19 to TRBJ2-7; D is ambiguous. V dropped 8 bases and J dropped 3 bases, with 20 bases sitting between them. CDR1 LNHDA and CDR2 SQIVND come from the germline V gene (reference sequence). The CDR3 length is 15 residues. Here the CDR3 DNA reads TGTGCCAGTCCGGCTTTTAGCCGAGAACTCTACGAGCAGTACTTC. This codes for CASPAFSRELYEQYF.

This chain uses TRBV30 with TRBJ2-5; D unclear. Germline CDR1 GTSNPN, CDR2 SVGIG (reference sequence). V lost 4 bases and J 5 bases, leaving 11 bases between the germline ends. The length of the CDR3 is 12 residues. The CDR3 region has the DNA TGTGCCTGGAAATGGGGTGTGGAGACCCAGTACTTC. Residues: CAWKWGVETQYF.

About this clone: This clone may be a read error of a much larger clone one base away. The identical CDR3 is also encoded by other nucleotide sequences in the sample. This chain uses TRBV28 with TRBJ1-4; D perhaps matches TRBD1 (5 bases). Germline V lookup: CDR1 MDHEN, CDR2 SYDVKM. The V end lost 4 bases, the J end lost 0 bases, and 9 bases lay between the germline ends. CDR3 size: 15 residues. The CDR3 here is CASSSTGATNEKLFF. The CDR3 DNA reads TGTGCCAGCAGTTCAACAGGTGCAACTAATGAAAAACTGTTTTTT.

V and J are TRBV14 and TRBJ2-1; D is tentatively TRBD1 or TRBD2 (5 bases each). Germline assignment: CDR1 SGHDN and CDR2 FVKESK. This CDR3 region has 14 residues. The V end was cut by 1 base, the J end by 1 base, with 5 bases between. The CDR3 region has the DNA TGTGCCAGCAGCCAAGGGGGGTCCTACAATGAGCAGTTCTTC. Translating gives CASSQGGSYNEQFF.

Worth noting for this clone: This CDR3 is also generated by other DNA sequences in the sample. The rearrangement links TRBV5-1 to TRBJ2-2; D unresolved. V lost 7 bases and J 5 bases, leaving 6 bases between the germline ends. Per germline, CDR1 SGHRS and CDR2 YFSETQ. The CDR3 length is 11 residues. The CDR3 sequence is CASSDTGELFF. The CDR3 DNA is TGCGCCAGCTCGGATACCGGGGAGCTGTTTTTT. The whole variable domain, filled in from reference TRBV5-1 and TRBJ2-2, reads KAGVTQTPRYLIKTRGQQVTLSCSPISGHRSVSWYQQTPGQGLQFLFEYFSETQRNKGNFPGRFSGRQFSNSRSEMNVSTLELGDSALYLCASSDTGELFFGEGSRLTVL.